This TCR beta chain was sequenced during a study of T cell responses to AZD1222 COVID-19 vaccine. Study-level results: Reportedly, nearly half the spike-specific TCRs target unmutated variant regions. Spike-specific TCR breadth and depth rose after two AZD1222 doses. Donor demographics were predominantly white British with a female majority; clonal diversity may be underestimated. No repertoire was sampled before or during the peak T cell response, only after it.

A word on this clone: Its antigen remains unidentified.

This CDR3 has 14 amino acids. The V gene end was trimmed by 3 bases and the J gene end by 4 bases; junction bases not matched to a gene: 4. CDR1 is MGHRA, CDR2 YSYEKL, per germline. Profiling relied on immunoSEQ multiplex PCR, and the TCRdb table lists in-frame clones only, not all of them. The sample contains 100,000 to 150,000 clones, approximately 91% of which appear only once. Source: peripheral blood, taken on day 0 of AZD1222 vaccination. The clonotype was recovered from an adult in good health. V is TRBV4-1 and J is TRBJ1-1; 8 nucleotides match TRBD1. CDR3 bases: TGCGCCAGCAGCCACTCAGGGGGCCTCACTGAAGCTTTCTTT. Protein: CASSHSGGLTEAFF.